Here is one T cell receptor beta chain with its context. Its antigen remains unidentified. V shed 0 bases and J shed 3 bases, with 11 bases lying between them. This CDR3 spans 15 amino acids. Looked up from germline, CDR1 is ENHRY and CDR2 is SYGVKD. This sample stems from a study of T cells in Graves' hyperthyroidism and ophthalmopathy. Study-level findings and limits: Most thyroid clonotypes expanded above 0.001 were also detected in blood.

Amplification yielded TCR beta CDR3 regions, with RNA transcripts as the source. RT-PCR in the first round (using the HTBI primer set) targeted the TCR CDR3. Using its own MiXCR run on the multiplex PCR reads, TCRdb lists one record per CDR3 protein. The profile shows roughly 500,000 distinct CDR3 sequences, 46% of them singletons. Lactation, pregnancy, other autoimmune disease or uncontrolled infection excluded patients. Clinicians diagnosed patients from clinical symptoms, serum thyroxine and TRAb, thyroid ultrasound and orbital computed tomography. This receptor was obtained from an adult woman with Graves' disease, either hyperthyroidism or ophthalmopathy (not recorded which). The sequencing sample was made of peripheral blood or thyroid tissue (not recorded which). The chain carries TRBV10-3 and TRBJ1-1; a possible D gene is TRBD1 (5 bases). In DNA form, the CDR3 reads TGTGCCATCAGTGAGTCGGAGGGGACTGACACTGAAGCTTTCTTT. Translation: CAISESEGTDTEAFF.